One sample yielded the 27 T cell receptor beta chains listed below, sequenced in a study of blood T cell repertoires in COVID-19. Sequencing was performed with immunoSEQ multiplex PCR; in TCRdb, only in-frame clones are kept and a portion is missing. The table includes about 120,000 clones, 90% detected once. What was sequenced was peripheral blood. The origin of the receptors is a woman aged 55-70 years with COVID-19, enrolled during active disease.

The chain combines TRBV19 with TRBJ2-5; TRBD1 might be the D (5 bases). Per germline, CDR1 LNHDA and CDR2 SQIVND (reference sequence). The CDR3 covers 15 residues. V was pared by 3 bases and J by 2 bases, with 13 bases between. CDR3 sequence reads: CASSMTWGQQETQYF. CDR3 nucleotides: TGTGCCAGTAGTATGACCTGGGGCCAACAAGAGACCCAGTACTTC.

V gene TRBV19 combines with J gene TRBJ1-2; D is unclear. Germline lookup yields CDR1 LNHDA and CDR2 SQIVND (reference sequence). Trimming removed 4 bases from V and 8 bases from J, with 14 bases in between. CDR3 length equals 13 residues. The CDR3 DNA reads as TGTGCCAGTAGTACCGACCGACACCGGGGCTACACCTTC. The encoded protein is CASSTDRHRGYTF.

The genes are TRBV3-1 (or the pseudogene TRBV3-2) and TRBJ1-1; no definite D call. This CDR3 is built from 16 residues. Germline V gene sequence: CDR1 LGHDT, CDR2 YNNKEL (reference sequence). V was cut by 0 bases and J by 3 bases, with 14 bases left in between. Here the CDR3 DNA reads TGTGCCAGCAGCCAAGAGGTAGAGGGAAGTTACACTGAAGCTTTCTTT. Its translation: CASSQEVEGSYTEAFF.

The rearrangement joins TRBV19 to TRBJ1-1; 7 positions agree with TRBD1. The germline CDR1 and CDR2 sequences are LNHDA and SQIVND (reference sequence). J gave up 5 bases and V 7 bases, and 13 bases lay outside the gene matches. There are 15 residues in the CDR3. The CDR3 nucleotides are TGTGCCAGTACCGTGACCGGACAGGTTTGGACTGAAGCTTTCTTT. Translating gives CASTVTGQVWTEAFF.

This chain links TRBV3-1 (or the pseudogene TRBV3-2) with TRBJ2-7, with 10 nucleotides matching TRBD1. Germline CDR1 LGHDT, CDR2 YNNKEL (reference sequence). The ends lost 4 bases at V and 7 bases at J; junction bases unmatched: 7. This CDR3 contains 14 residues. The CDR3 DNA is TGTGCCAGCAGCCCTGGACAGGGGGTTACGGAGCAGTACTTC. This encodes CASSPGQGVTEQYF.

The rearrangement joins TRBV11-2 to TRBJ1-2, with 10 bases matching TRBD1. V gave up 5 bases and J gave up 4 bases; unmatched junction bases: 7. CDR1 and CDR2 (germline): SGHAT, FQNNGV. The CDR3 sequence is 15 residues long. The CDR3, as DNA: TGTGCCAGCAGCCTAGCAGGGGACAGGGGCTATGGCTACACCTTC. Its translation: CASSLAGDRGYGYTF.

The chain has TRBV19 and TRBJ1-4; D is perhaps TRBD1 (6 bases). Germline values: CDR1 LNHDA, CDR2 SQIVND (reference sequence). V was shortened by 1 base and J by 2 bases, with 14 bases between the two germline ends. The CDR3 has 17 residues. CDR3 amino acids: CASSIARGSDTNEKLFF. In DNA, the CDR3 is TGTGCCAGTAGTATAGCCAGGGGTTCGGACACTAATGAAAAACTGTTTTTT.

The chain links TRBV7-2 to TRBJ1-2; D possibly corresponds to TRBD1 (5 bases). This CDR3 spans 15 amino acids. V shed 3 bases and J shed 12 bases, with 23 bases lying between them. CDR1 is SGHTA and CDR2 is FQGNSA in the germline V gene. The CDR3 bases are TGTGCCAGCAGCTTCGCGGGGGTTTTCGCTACCTCGAACACCTTC. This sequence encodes CASSFAGVFATSNTF.

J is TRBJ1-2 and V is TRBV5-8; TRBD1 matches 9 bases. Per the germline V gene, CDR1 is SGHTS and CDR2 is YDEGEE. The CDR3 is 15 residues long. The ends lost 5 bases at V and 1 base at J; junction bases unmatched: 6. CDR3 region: CASRAGTGFNYGYTF. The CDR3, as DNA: TGTGCCAGCAGGGCCGGGACAGGGTTTAACTATGGCTACACCTTC.

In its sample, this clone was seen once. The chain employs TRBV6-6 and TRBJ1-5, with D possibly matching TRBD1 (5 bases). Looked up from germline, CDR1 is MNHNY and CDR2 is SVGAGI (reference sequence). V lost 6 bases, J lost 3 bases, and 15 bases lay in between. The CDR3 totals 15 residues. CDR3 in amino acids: CASSRAQGNNQPQHF. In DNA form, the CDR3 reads TGTGCCAGCAGCCGGGCGCAGGGAAACAATCAGCCCCAGCATTTT.

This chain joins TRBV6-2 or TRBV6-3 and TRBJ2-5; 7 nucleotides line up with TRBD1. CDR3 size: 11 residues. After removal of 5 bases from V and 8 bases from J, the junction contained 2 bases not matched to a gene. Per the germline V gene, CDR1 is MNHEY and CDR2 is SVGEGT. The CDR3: CASSQGGTQYF. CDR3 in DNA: TGTGCCAGCAGTCAAGGGGGCACCCAGTACTTC.

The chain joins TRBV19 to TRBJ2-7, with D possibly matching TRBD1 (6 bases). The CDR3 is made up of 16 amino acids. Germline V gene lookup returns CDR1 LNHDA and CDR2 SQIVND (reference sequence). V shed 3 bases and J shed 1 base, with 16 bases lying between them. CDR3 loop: CASSISGQGLSYEQYF. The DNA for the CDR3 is TGTGCCAGTAGTATCTCCGGGCAGGGGCTTTCCTACGAGCAGTACTTC.

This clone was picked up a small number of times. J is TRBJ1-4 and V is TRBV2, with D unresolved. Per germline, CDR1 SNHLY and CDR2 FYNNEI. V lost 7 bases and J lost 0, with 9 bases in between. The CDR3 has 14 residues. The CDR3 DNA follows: TGTGCCAGCACCGGGTCTGCAACTAATGAAAAACTGTTTTTT. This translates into CASTGSATNEKLFF.

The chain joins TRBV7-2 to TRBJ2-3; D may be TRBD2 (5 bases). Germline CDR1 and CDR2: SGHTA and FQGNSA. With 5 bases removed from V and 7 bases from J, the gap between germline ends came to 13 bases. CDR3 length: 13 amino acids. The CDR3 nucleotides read TGTGCCAGCAGCAGTACCGGGGTTAATACGCAGTATTTT. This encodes CASSSTGVNTQYF.

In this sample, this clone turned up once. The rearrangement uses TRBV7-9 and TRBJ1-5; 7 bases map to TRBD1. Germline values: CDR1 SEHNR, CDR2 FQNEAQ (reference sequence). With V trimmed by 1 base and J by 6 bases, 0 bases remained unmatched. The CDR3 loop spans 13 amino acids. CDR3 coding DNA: TGTGCCAGCAGCTTAGACAGGGGTCAGCCCCAGCATTTT. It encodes CASSLDRGQPQHF.

CDR3 bases: TGTGCCAGCAGCGCCCTGGCGGGTGGCACCGGGGAGCTGTTTTTT. It codes for CASSALAGGTGELFF. V is TRBV9 and J is TRBJ2-2; D perhaps matches TRBD2 (5 bases). CDR1 is SGDLS and CDR2 is YYNGEE in the germline V gene. This CDR3 has 15 amino acids. Trimming left V 3 bases short and J 4 bases short, with 13 bases between.

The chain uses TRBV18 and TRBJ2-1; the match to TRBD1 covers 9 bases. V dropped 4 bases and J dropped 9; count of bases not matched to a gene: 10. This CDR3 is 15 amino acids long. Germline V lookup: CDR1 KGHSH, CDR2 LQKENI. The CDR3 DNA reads TGTGCCAGCTCACGGGAGCGGACAGGGGTTGGTGAGCAGTTCTTC. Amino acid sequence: CASSRERTGVGEQFF.

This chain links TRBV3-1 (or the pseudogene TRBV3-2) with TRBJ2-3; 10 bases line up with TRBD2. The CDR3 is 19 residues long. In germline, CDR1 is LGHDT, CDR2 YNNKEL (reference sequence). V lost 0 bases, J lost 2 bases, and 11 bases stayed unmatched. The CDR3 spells CASSQEILGSGGATDTQYF. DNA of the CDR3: TGTGCCAGCAGCCAAGAGATCTTAGGGAGCGGGGGGGCCACAGATACGCAGTATTTT.

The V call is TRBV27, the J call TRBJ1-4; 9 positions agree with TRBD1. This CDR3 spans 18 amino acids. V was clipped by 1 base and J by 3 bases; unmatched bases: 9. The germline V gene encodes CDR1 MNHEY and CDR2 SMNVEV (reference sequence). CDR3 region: CASSLWMPQGAPNEKLFF. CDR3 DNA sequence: TGTGCCAGCAGTTTATGGATGCCACAGGGGGCCCCTAATGAAAAACTGTTTTTT.

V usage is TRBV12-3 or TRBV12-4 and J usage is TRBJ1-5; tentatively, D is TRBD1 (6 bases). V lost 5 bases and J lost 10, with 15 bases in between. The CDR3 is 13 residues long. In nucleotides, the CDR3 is TGTGCCAGCAGTACGTCAGGGGTTGGACCCCAGCATTTT. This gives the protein CASSTSGVGPQHF.

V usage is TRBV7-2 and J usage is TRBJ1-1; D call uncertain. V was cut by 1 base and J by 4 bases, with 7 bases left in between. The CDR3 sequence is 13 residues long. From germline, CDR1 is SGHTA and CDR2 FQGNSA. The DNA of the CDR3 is TGTGCCAGCAGCTTAGAGTTTAGCACTGAAGCTTTCTTT. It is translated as CASSLEFSTEAFF.

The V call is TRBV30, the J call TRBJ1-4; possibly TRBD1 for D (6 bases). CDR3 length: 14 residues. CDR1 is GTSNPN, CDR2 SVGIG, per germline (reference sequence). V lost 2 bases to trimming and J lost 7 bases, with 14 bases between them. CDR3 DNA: TGTGCCTGGAGTAGGCAGGGGAGAAGTGAAAAACTGTTTTTT. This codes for CAWSRQGRSEKLFF. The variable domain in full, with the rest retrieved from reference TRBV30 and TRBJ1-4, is SQTIHQWPATLVQPVGSPLSLECTVEGTSNPNLYWYRQAAGRGLQLLFYSVGIGQISSEVPQNLSASRPQDRQFILSSKKLLLSDSGFYLCAWSRQGRSEKLFFGSGTQLSVL.

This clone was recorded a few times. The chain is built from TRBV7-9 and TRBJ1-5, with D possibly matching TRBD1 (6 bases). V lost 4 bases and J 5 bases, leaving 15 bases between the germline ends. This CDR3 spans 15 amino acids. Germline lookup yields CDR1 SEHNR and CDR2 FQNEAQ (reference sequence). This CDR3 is CASSSSNTGHQPQHF. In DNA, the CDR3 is TGTGCCAGCAGCTCCAGCAATACAGGGCATCAGCCCCAGCATTTT. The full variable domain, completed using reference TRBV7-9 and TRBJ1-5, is DTGVSQNPRHKITKRGQNVTFRCDPISEHNRLYWYRQTLGQGPEFLTYFQNEAQLEKSRLLSDRFSAERPKGSFSTLEIQRTEQGDSAMYLCASSSSNTGHQPQHFGDGTRLSIL.

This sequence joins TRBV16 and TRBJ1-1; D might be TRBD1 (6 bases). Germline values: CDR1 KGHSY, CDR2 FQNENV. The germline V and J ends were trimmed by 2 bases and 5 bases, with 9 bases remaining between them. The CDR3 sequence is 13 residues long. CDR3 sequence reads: CASSQQGNTEAFF. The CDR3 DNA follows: TGTGCCAGCAGCCAACAGGGGAATACTGAAGCTTTCTTT.

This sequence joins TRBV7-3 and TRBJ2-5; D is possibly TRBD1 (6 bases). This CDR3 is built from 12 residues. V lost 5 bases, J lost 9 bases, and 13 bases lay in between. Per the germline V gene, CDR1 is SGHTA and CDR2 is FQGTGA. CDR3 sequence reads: CASSPEAGAQYF. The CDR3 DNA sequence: TGTGCCAGCAGCCCCGAGGCAGGGGCCCAGTACTTC.

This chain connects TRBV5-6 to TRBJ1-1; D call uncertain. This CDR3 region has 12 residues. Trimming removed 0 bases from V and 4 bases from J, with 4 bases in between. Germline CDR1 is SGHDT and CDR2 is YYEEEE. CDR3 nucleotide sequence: TGTGCCAGCAGCTTGGCGAGCACTGAAGCTTTCTTT. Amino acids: CASSLASTEAFF.

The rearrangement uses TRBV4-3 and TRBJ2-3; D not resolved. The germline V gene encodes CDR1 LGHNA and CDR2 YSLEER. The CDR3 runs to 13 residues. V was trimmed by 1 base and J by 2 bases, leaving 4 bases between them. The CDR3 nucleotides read TGCGCCAGCAGCCAAGGGCCCACAGATACGCAGTATTTT. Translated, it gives CASSQGPTDTQYF.